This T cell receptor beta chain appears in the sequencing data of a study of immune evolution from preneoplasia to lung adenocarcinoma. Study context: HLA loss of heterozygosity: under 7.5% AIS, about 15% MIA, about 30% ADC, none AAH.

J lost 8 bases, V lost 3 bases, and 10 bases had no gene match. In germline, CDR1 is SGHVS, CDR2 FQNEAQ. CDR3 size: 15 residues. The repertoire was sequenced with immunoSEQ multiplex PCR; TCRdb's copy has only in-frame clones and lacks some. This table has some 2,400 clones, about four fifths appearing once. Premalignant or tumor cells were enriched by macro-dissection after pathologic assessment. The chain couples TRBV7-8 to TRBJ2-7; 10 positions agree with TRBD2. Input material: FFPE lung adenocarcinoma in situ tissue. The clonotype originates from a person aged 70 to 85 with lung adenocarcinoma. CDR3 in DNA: TGTGCCAGCAGCTTTTCCGGGACTAGCGAAAGTAAGCAGTACTTC. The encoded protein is CASSFSGTSESKQYF.